The T cell receptor (beta chain) described here comes from a study of cytomegalovirus exposure and HLA in healthy donors. About the study: About 80 million unique TCR sequences came from HLA-typed donors in an early release. General observations from the study: A later analysis by the authors found several of the most significant clusters apparently linked to common viral pathogens.

The donors, nominally healthy at sampling, likely had unrecorded immune exposures. PCR was performed using 60 Vbeta and 13 Jbeta primers. Using immunoSEQ multiplex PCR, the repertoire was profiled, and TCRdb retains in-frame clones only, with some absent. This sample has 50,000 to 65,000 clones, with 65% to 80% found just once. As concerns this clone: Its antigen is undetermined.

Sequenced material: PBMCs. The TCR was taken from a woman aged 30 to 39 in good health and CMV-seronegative.

The CDR3 sequence: CASSLGHLNEKLFF. CDR3 DNA: TGTGCCAGCAGTTTGGGCCACCTCAATGAAAAACTGTTTTTT. The rearrangement uses TRBV27 and TRBJ1-4; D remains ambiguous. CDR1 MNHEY and CDR2 SMNVEV come from the germline V gene (reference sequence). Trimming took off 3 bases at V and 5 bases at J, with 10 bases between the two ends. This CDR3 contains 14 residues.